Sequencing of this T cell receptor beta chain was carried out in a study of blood T cell dynamics during melanoma immunotherapy. Regarding the study as a whole: PBMC repertoires of eventual disease-control patients split at W3 into clonality or diversity gains.

Worth noting for this clone: The antigen is undetermined.

Using immunoSEQ multiplex PCR, the repertoire was profiled, and TCRdb retains in-frame clones only, with some absent. The sample carries 14,000 or so clones, over 75% recorded once. Specified time point: pre-treatment baseline. The starting material was blood, obtained from a patient treated with checkpoint blockade. The receptor was derived from a human donor with melanoma.

This chain's CDR3 is CASSQGYLRGGTEAFF. CDR3 nucleotides: TGCGCCAGCAGCCAAGGGTATCTGAGGGGGGGAACTGAAGCTTTCTTT. The chain carries TRBV4-1 and TRBJ1-1, with D maybe TRBD1 (6 bases). CDR1 and CDR2 from the germline V gene are MGHRA and YSYEKL. The CDR3 sequence is 16 residues long. V lost 1 base, J lost 5 bases, and 17 bases lay in between.